This TCR beta chain appears in the sequencing data of a study of beta chain features in type 1 diabetes. CDR3 length: 15 amino acids. Trimming pared 5 bases from V and 4 bases from J, leaving 17 bases between. The germline V gene has CDR1 GTSNPN and CDR2 SVGIG (reference sequence). This clone has more than one count but fewer than ten. Its antigen is unidentified. Study observations and caveats: PCR might preferentially amplify shorter templates, equally in patients and controls.

TCRB transcripts that were expressed got sequenced, as all of the isolated RNA had been reverse transcribed. TCRdb's table, derived via immunoSEQ multiplex PCR, lists solely in-frame clones and lacks some. The table has about 220,000 clones, 11% seen once. The chain has TRBV30 and TRBJ1-4, with D tentatively TRBD1 (5 bases). The sample consisted of central memory CD4+ T cells from blood. The source of this sequence is a man younger than 30 in good health. The CDR3 bases are TGTGCCTGGGCGGGACCCACCGAGATTAATGAAAAACTGTTTTTT. Its translation: CAWAGPTEINEKLFF.